The entry that follows covers one TCR beta chain sequence. Trimming removed 6 bases from V and 0 bases from J, with 12 bases in between. CDR1 LNHDA and CDR2 SQIVND come from the germline V gene (reference sequence). The length of the CDR3 is 15 residues. This specimen comes from a study of cytomegalovirus exposure and HLA in healthy donors. At the level of the study: Ancestry clustering placed about 86% of 350 to 500 genotyped donors in the Caucasian-associated cluster.

With 60 Vbeta and 13 Jbeta primers, the PCR was carried out. The table came from immunoSEQ multiplex PCR; TCRdb's copy has only in-frame clones and leaves some out. The sample carries 100,000 to 150,000 clones, about 80% recorded once. The chain joins TRBV19 to TRBJ1-5; D is unclear. Sequences were obtained from PBMCs. The TCR originated in a woman between 40 and 50 years old in good health and CMV-seronegative. The CDR3 coding sequence is TGTGCCAGTAGGGAGCCCCGACTTAGCAATCAGCCCCAGCATTTT. As protein: CASREPRLSNQPQHF.